This passage covers 13 T cell receptor beta chains from one sample sequenced in a study of T cells in Graves' hyperthyroidism and ophthalmopathy. The investigators amplified TCR beta CDR3 regions from RNA transcripts. First-round RT-PCR targeting the TCR CDR3 was performed with the HTBI primer set. TCRdb itself ran the multiplex PCR reads through MiXCR, one entry per CDR3 protein. Of roughly 500,000 distinct CDR3 sequences listed, about 16% were seen once; the top ten hold 25% to 30%. The specimen was blood. These receptors all come from a woman aged 25 to 39 with Graves' ophthalmopathy.

This clonotype was detected only a few times. The chain combines TRBV24-1 with TRBJ2-1; 10 bases line up with TRBD2. Germline loops: CDR1 KGHDR, CDR2 SFDVKD. J was trimmed by 0 bases and V by 4 bases; bases with no gene match: 5. This CDR3 is built from 17 residues. This chain's CDR3 is CATSDSAGGFSYNEQFF. DNA for the CDR3: TGTGCCACCAGTGACTCAGCGGGAGGGTTCTCCTACAATGAGCAGTTCTTC.

This clonotype was seen ten or more times. CDR3: CSAQGDYGYTF. DNA for the CDR3: TGCAGTGCTCAGGGGGACTATGGCTACACCTTC. The chain is built from TRBV20-1 and TRBJ1-2, with TRBD1 matching over 7 bases. Germline V lookup: CDR1 DFQATT, CDR2 SNEGSKA (reference sequence). The ends lost 5 bases at V and 3 bases at J; junction bases unmatched: 0. This CDR3 has 11 amino acids.

A remark on this clonotype: This may be a read error: a much more frequent sequence differs by one nucleotide. This chain connects TRBV29-1 to TRBJ2-5; weak D call: TRBD1 (6 bases). The germline V and J ends were trimmed by 2 bases and 1 base, with 14 bases remaining between them. This CDR3 region has 15 residues. Germline lookup yields CDR1 SQVTM and CDR2 ANQGSEA. CDR3 protein: CSVEFVDSPQETQYF. The CDR3 DNA sequence: TGCAGCGTTGAATTTGTGGACAGCCCCCAAGAGACCCAGTACTTC.

The chain joins TRBV6-2 or TRBV6-3 to TRBJ1-4; possibly TRBD1 for D (5 bases). The CDR3 is made up of 18 amino acids. CDR1 and CDR2 from the germline V gene are MNHEY and SVGEGT. Trimming cost V 0 bases and J 5 bases, with 19 bases left between them. The CDR3 region has the DNA TGTGCCAGCAGTTACTCGAGTGGTTCCGGGGCGCGGAATGAAAAACTGTTTTTT. It codes for CASSYSSGSGARNEKLFF.

The chain is built from TRBV7-9 and TRBJ2-1, with 7 bases fitting TRBD1. The CDR3 is 13 amino acids. V gave up 8 bases and J gave up 7 bases; unmatched junction bases: 8. CDR1 and CDR2 from the germline V gene are SEHNR and FQNEAQ (reference sequence). DNA for the CDR3: TGTGCCAGCGGGCAGGGGGAAAGGAATGAGCAGTTCTTC. Its protein product is CASGQGERNEQFF.

This clonotype was detected ten times or more. The gene calls are TRBV2 and TRBJ2-3; tentative D call: TRBD1 (6 bases). Germline CDR1 is SNHLY and CDR2 is FYNNEI. CDR3 length: 13 residues. V shed 10 bases and J shed 0 bases, with 11 bases lying between them. The CDR3, as DNA: TGTGCCATAAACAGGGTGAGCACAGATACGCAGTATTTT. It translates to CAINRVSTDTQYF.

As regards this clonotype: One junction end does not reproduce the germline sequence, and a read error may be involved. This chain links TRBV10-3 with TRBJ2-1, with 10 bases fitting TRBD1. The CDR3 runs 15 residues. Germline V gene sequence: CDR1 ENHRY, CDR2 SYGVKD. The CDR3 sequence: CAIRAGTGVDNEQSF. CDR3 coding DNA: TGTGCCATCAGGGCCGGGACAGGGGTAGATAATGAGCAGTCCTTC.

This clonotype was picked up many times. The CDR3 sequence is CAWRGNEQFF. CDR3 bases: TGTGCCTGGAGGGGAAATGAGCAGTTCTTC. V gene TRBV30 combines with J gene TRBJ2-1; no firm D call. The CDR3 length is 10 residues. Germline V gene data show CDR1 as GTSNPN and CDR2 as SVGIG (reference sequence). The V and J ends lost 3 bases and 7 bases respectively, with 4 bases between them. The entire variable domain, with the rest obtained from reference TRBV30 and TRBJ2-1, is as follows: SQTIHQWPATLVQPVGSPLSLECTVEGTSNPNLYWYRQAAGRGLQLLFYSVGIGQISSEVPQNLSASRPQDRQFILSSKKLLLSDSGFYLCAWRGNEQFFGPGTRLTVL.

Ten or more counts support this clonotype. The J gene is TRBJ2-1, the V gene TRBV28; D is unclear. V was shortened by 3 bases and J by 7 bases, with 7 bases between the two germline ends. This CDR3 spans 12 amino acids. Per the germline V gene, CDR1 is MDHEN and CDR2 is SYDVKM. The CDR3, as DNA: TGTGCCAGCAGTTTTTTGCTGAATGAGCAGTTCTTC. Translating gives CASSFLLNEQFF.

This clonotype appeared a few times. The chain carries TRBV25-1 and TRBJ1-3, with D uncertain. The CDR3 runs 16 residues. Germline CDR1 and CDR2: MGHDK and SYGVNS. V lost 5 bases, J lost 0 bases, and 14 bases lay in between. DNA of the CDR3: TGTGCCAGCAGTTCGACGAAGGAGAACTCTGGAAACACCATATATTTT. As protein: CASSSTKENSGNTIYF.

This clonotype was detected only a few times. The DNA for the CDR3 is TGTGCCAGCAGTTTCTCCGGCGTTAAGGAGCTGTTTTTT. Protein product: CASSFSGVKELFF. The chain carries TRBV28 and TRBJ2-2; D not resolved. CDR3 length: 13 amino acids. From germline, CDR1 is MDHEN and CDR2 SYDVKM. The ends were cut back, 3 bases at V and 10 bases at J, with 12 bases in the middle.

This clonotype showed up just a few times. The chain couples TRBV4-2 to TRBJ2-1; 12 bases map to TRBD2. Per the germline V gene, CDR1 is LGHNA and CDR2 is YNFKEQ. The CDR3 runs 20 residues. With 0 bases clipped from V and 5 bases from J, the junction kept 14 bases outside the gene matches. DNA of the CDR3: TGTGCCAGCAGCCAAGAAACGACGCTAGCGGGAGGGCCGAACCACAATGAGCAGTTCTTC. Translation: CASSQETTLAGGPNHNEQFF.

At least ten counts were recorded for this clonotype. The chain has TRBV5-1 and TRBJ1-5; D is ambiguous. V was shortened by 4 bases and J by 5 bases, with 16 bases between the two germline ends. The CDR3 sequence is 15 residues long. Looked up from germline, CDR1 is SGHRS and CDR2 is YFSETQ. The CDR3 region is CASSQDGDMYQPQHF. CDR3 coding DNA: TGCGCCAGCAGCCAGGACGGTGACATGTATCAGCCCCAGCATTTT.